This entry lists 20 T cell receptor beta chains sequenced from one sample in a study of blood T cells in healthy people across ages. For the second PCR, which ran for roughly 6 to 11 cycles, a sample-barcoded 5' primer and a J-beta primer mix were used. TCRdb used MiXCR to reprocess the 5' RACE reads, holding one entry per CDR3 protein. The sample consists of about 640,000 distinct CDR3 sequences, roughly two fifths of them appearing once. What was sequenced was blood. All receptors come from a man at least 80 years old in good health.

V gene TRBV30 combines with J gene TRBJ2-3, with 8 bases fitting TRBD1. The germline V gene encodes CDR1 GTSNPN and CDR2 SVGIG (reference sequence). Trimming cost V 1 base and J 0 bases; bases outside gene matches: 3. The CDR3 totals 15 residues. The CDR3 region has the DNA TGTGCCTGGAGTGGCGGGACAGGAAGCACAGATACGCAGTATTTT. Encoded protein: CAWSGGTGSTDTQYF.

V and J are TRBV7-9 and TRBJ2-5; D ambiguous. This CDR3 contains 14 residues. V was pared by 3 bases and J by 6 bases, with 14 bases between. Germline CDR1 reads SEHNR; CDR2 reads FQNEAQ (reference sequence). The CDR3 protein is CASSFLLGGKTQYF. The DNA of the CDR3 is TGTGCCAGCAGCTTCCTACTTGGTGGGAAGACCCAGTACTTC.

This clonotype was seen a single time. The rearrangement uses TRBV6-2 or TRBV6-3 and TRBJ2-5; possible D gene TRBD2, 5 bases. The CDR3 totals 14 residues. The V end was cut by 5 bases, the J end by 11 bases, with 21 bases between. Germline CDR1 reads MNHEY; CDR2 reads SVGEGT. In DNA form, the CDR3 reads TGTGCCAGCAGTCAATCCTTTAGCGCCAATGAGCAGTACTTC. Protein product: CASSQSFSANEQYF.

The chain couples TRBV6-2 or TRBV6-3 to TRBJ1-5, with D possibly TRBD1 on 6 matching bases. V was pared by 2 bases and J by 7 bases, with 15 bases between. The CDR3 is made up of 15 amino acids. In germline, CDR1 is MNHEY, CDR2 SVGEGT. CDR3 sequence reads: CASSYGGRGGQPQHF. The CDR3, as DNA: TGTGCCAGCAGTTACGGGGGAAGAGGGGGGCAGCCCCAGCATTTT.

This clonotype has a count of ten or more. V gene TRBV28 combines with J gene TRBJ2-7; 8 nucleotides match TRBD2. Per germline, CDR1 MDHEN and CDR2 SYDVKM. V gave up 7 bases and J gave up 2 bases; unmatched junction bases: 4. The CDR3 runs 13 residues. CDR3 sequence (DNA): TGTGCCAGCACCATAGCGGGGCCCTACGAGCAGTACTTC. It is translated as CASTIAGPYEQYF.

The genes are TRBV29-1 and TRBJ2-7; 7 bases map to TRBD1. Trimming at V came to 1 base and at J to 10 bases, leaving 7 bases not matched to a gene. Germline V lookup: CDR1 SQVTM, CDR2 ANQGSEA. This CDR3 is 12 amino acids long. The chain's CDR3 is CSVEAQGKSQYF. The CDR3 bases are TGCAGCGTTGAAGCACAGGGGAAGAGTCAGTACTTC.

V is TRBV11-2 and J is TRBJ2-7; D may be TRBD1 or TRBD2 (5 bases each). Trimming pared 5 bases from V and 0 bases from J, leaving 17 bases between. In germline, CDR1 is SGHAT, CDR2 FQNNGV. The CDR3 covers 16 residues. Here the CDR3 DNA reads TGTGCCAGCAGCCCATTAGTGGGGACGGACTCCTACGAGCAGTACTTC. As protein: CASSPLVGTDSYEQYF.

The genes are TRBV3-1 and TRBJ2-3, with D uncertain. The V end lost 1 base, the J end lost 8 bases, and 19 bases lay between the germline ends. Germline lookup yields CDR1 LGHDT and CDR2 YNNKEL (reference sequence). This CDR3 is 16 amino acids long. The CDR3, as DNA: TGTGCCAGCAGCCAAGGAAGGTCACGACCTCTTGGTACGCAGTATTTT. This sequence encodes CASSQGRSRPLGTQYF.

This CDR3 reads CASSLVPGTNNEQFF. The CDR3 DNA is TGTGCCAGCAGCTTAGTTCCAGGGACCAACAATGAGCAGTTCTTC. The chain links TRBV11-2 to TRBJ2-1; the D gene could be TRBD1 or TRBD2 (5 bases each). The CDR3 totals 15 residues. Germline V gene sequence: CDR1 SGHAT, CDR2 FQNNGV. Trimming pared 1 base from V and 5 bases from J, leaving 12 bases between.

A few counts support this clonotype. The genes are TRBV7-2 and TRBJ2-3; 8 bases are shared with TRBD2. CDR3 length: 18 residues. V was pared by 1 base and J by 2 bases, with 11 bases of the junction left unmatched. Germline V gene data show CDR1 as SGHTA and CDR2 as FQGNSA. CDR3 loop: CASSLGPRLARSTDTQYF. DNA of the CDR3: TGTGCCAGCAGCTTAGGTCCCCGACTAGCGAGGTCCACAGATACGCAGTATTTT. The variable domain in full, completed from reference TRBV7-2 and TRBJ2-3, reads GAGVSQSPSNKVTEKGKDVELRCDPISGHTALYWYRQSLGQGLEFLIYFQGNSAPDKSGLPSDRFSAERTGGSVSTLTIQRTQQEDSAVYLCASSLGPRLARSTDTQYFGPGTRLTVL.

The chain couples TRBV5-1 to TRBJ1-1; tentative D call: TRBD1 (5 bases). Germline CDR1 is SGHRS and CDR2 is YFSETQ. Trimming cost V 8 bases and J 1 base, with 18 bases left between them. CDR3 length equals 15 residues. DNA for the CDR3: TGCGCCAGTCATCCTTCTGGGACGGCGAACACTGAAGCTTTCTTT. It codes for CASHPSGTANTEAFF.

This clonotype turned up a few times. The chain joins TRBV11-3 to TRBJ2-1; 9 nucleotides align to TRBD1. In germline, CDR1 is SGHNT, CDR2 YENEEA. Trimming cost V 1 base and J 8 bases; bases outside gene matches: 3. This CDR3 is built from 14 residues. The CDR3 is CASSLVGQGDEQFF. As DNA, the CDR3 is TGTGCCAGCAGCTTAGTGGGACAGGGCGATGAGCAGTTCTTC.

V usage is TRBV4-2 and J usage is TRBJ1-1; a weak D match, TRBD1 (5 bases). The CDR3 runs to 12 residues. The germline V gene encodes CDR1 LGHNA and CDR2 YNFKEQ. Trimming removed 2 bases at V and 11 bases at J, with 12 bases between. Here the CDR3 DNA reads TGTGCCAGCAGCCAAAACGTCAGGGCTGCTTTCTTT. Translating gives CASSQNVRAAFF.

The chain links TRBV20-1 to TRBJ1-1, with D maybe TRBD1 (5 bases). This CDR3 region has 14 residues. Germline loops: CDR1 DFQATT, CDR2 SNEGSKA (reference sequence). Between the trimmed V and J ends, which lost 5 bases and 4 bases, there was a span of 17 bases. CDR3 DNA sequence: TGCAGTGCTGGGGGGTCGGAGTTCGTCACTGAAGCTTTCTTT. Encoded protein: CSAGGSEFVTEAFF.

This rearrangement joins TRBV20-1 to TRBJ2-7; 8 bases are a match to TRBD2. The CDR3 has 17 amino acids. Germline CDR1 reads DFQATT; CDR2 reads SNEGSKA (reference sequence). Losses at the gene ends were 0 bases for V and 4 bases for J; bases not matched to a gene: 14. The CDR3 nucleotides are TGCAGTGCTAGAGATTCGGGAGGGGGGGCCTGGGATTACGAGCAGTACTTC. As protein: CSARDSGGGAWDYEQYF.

The genes are TRBV6-2 or TRBV6-3 and TRBJ2-3, with 9 bases fitting TRBD1. With V trimmed by 5 bases and J by 0 bases, 9 bases remained unmatched. In germline, CDR1 is MNHEY, CDR2 SVGEGT. The CDR3 has 17 residues. CDR3 DNA sequence: TGTGCCAGCAGTGCCCCCTACAGGGGGCCTAGCACAGATACGCAGTATTTT. It is translated as CASSAPYRGPSTDTQYF.

The chain uses TRBV5-1 and TRBJ1-1; D may be TRBD1 (5 bases). Germline V CDR1 and CDR2: SGHRS, YFSETQ. V lost 2 bases and J 3 bases, leaving 14 bases between the germline ends. CDR3 length equals 15 residues. The CDR3 spells CASSLKGPRDTEAFF. The CDR3, as DNA: TGCGCCAGCAGCTTAAAGGGGCCGCGCGACACTGAAGCTTTCTTT.

The chain recombines TRBV28 with TRBJ2-6, with D perhaps matching TRBD1 (5 bases). The germline CDR1 and CDR2 sequences are MDHEN and SYDVKM. V was clipped by 3 bases and J by 2 bases, with 11 bases between them. The CDR3 extends over 16 amino acids. The CDR3 DNA sequence: TGTGCCAGCAGTTTCGTCAGGGCGGCTGGGGCCAACGTCCTGACTTTC. This translates into CASSFVRAAGANVLTF.

This clonotype came up many times. V is TRBV3-1 and J is TRBJ2-1; D is undetermined. Trimming removed 0 bases from V and 6 bases from J, with 9 bases in between. Germline CDR1 LGHDT, CDR2 YNNKEL (reference sequence). The CDR3 spans 14 residues. The CDR3 coding sequence is TGTGCCAGCAGCCAAGATGGCAGTATCAATGAGCAGTTCTTC. Encoded protein: CASSQDGSINEQFF.

This clonotype was observed at least ten times. Being one base from a much bigger clone, this may be a read error. V gene TRBV3-1 combines with J gene TRBJ2-5; 7 nucleotides match TRBD1. The V and J ends lost 1 base and 11 bases, in that order; junction bases with no gene match: 13. There are 15 residues in the CDR3. CDR1 LGHDT and CDR2 YNNKEL come from the germline V gene (reference sequence). Here the CDR3 reads CASSQAAVRGHEQYF. The CDR3 region has the DNA TGTGCCAGCAGCCAAGCAGCCGTGAGGGGGCATGAGCAGTACTTC.